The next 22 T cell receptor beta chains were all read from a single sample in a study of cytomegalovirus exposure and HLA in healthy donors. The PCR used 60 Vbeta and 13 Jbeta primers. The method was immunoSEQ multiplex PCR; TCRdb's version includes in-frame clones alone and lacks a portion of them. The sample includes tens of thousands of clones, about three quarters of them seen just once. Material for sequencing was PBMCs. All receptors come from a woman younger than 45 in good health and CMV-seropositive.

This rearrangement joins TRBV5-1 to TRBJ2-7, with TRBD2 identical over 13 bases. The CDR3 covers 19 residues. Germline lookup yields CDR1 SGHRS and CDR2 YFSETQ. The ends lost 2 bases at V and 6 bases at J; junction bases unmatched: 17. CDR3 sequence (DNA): TGCGCCAGCAGCTTTTCCGAGCCCCCTCGAAGACTAGCGGGAGGCGAGCAGTACTTC. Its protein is CASSFSEPPRRLAGGEQYF.

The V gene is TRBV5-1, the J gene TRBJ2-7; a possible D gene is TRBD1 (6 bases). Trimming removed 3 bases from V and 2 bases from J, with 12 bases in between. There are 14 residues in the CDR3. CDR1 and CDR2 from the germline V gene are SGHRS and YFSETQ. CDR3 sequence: CASSSMTGAYEQYF. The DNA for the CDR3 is TGCGCCAGCAGCTCAATGACAGGAGCCTACGAGCAGTACTTC.

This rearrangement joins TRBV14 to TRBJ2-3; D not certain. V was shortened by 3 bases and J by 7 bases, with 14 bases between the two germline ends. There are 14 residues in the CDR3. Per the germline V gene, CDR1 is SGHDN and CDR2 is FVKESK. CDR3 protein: CASSQITNRHTQYF. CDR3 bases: TGTGCCAGCAGCCAGATTACTAACCGACATACGCAGTATTTT.

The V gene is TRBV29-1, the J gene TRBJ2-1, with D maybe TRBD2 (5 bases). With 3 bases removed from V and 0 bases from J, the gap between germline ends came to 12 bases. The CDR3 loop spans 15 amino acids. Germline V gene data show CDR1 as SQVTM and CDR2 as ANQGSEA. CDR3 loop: CSVDSGHSSYNEQFF. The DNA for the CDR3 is TGCAGCGTTGACAGCGGTCACAGCTCCTACAATGAGCAGTTCTTC.

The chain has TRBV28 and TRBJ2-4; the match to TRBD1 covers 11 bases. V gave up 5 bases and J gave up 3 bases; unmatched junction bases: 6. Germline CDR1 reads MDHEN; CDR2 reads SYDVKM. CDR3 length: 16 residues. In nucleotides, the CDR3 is TGTGCCAGCAGTCCCGGACAGGGGGCTGTCAAAAACATTCAGTACTTC. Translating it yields CASSPGQGAVKNIQYF.

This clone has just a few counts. Here the CDR3 reads CASIGLGIEQYF. CDR3 nucleotides: TGTGCCAGCATCGGCCTCGGGATCGAGCAGTACTTC. This chain joins TRBV11-2 and TRBJ2-7, with TRBD2 as a possible D gene (5 bases). V was shortened by 7 bases and J by 6 bases, with 13 bases between the two germline ends. This CDR3 spans 12 amino acids. Germline CDR1 reads SGHAT; CDR2 reads FQNNGV. Filled out from reference TRBV11-2 and TRBJ2-7, the complete variable domain reads EAGVAQSPRYKIIEKRQSVAFWCNPISGHATLYWYQQILGQGPKLLIQFQNNGVVDDSQLPKDRFSAERLKGVDSTLKIQPAKLEDSAVYLCASIGLGIEQYFGPGTRLTVT.

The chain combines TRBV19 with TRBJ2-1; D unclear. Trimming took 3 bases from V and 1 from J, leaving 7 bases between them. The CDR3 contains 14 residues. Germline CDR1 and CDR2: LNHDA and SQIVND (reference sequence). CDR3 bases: TGTGCCAGTAGTATCGAGAGTTCCTACAATGAGCAGTTCTTC. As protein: CASSIESSYNEQFF.

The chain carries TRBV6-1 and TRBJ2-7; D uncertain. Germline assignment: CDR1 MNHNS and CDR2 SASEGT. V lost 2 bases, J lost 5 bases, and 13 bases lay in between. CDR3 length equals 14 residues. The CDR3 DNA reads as TGTGCCAGCAGTGAAAGGTATAGTCGGGACGAGCAGTACTTC. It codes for CASSERYSRDEQYF.

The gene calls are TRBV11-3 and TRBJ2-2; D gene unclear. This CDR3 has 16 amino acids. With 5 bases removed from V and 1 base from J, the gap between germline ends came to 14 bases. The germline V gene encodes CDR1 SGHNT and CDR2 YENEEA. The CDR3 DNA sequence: TGTGCCAGCAGCAGCCAGACTTACGGGAACACCGGGGAGCTGTTTTTT. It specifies CASSSQTYGNTGELFF.

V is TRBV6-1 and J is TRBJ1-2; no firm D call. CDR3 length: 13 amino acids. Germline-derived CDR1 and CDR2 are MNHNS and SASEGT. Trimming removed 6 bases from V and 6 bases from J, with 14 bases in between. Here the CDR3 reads CASREPGSDGYTF. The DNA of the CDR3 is TGTGCCAGCAGAGAGCCGGGGTCAGATGGCTACACCTTC.

CDR3 amino acids: CAISPRADGRAGELFF. CDR3 bases: TGTGCCATCAGCCCTAGAGCCGATGGGAGAGCCGGGGAGCTGTTTTTT. The V and J genes are TRBV10-3 and TRBJ2-2, with D maybe TRBD2 (5 bases). The V end was cut by 6 bases, the J end by 6 bases, with 20 bases between. The CDR3 is made up of 16 amino acids. Germline V gene data show CDR1 as ENHRY and CDR2 as SYGVKD.

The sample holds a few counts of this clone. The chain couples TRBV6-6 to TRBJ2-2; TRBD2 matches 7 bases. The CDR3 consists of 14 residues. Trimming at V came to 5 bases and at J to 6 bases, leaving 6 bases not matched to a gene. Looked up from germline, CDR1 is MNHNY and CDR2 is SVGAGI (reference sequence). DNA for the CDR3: TGTGCCAGCAGTCGGGAGGTGGGGGCCGGGGAGCTGTTTTTT. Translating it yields CASSREVGAGELFF.

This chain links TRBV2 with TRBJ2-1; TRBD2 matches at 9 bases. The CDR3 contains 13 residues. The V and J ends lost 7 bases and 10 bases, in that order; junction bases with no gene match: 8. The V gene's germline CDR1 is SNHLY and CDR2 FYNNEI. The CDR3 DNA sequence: TGTGCCAGCAATGGACTAGCGAGGTCAGAGCAGTTCTTC. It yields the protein CASNGLARSEQFF.

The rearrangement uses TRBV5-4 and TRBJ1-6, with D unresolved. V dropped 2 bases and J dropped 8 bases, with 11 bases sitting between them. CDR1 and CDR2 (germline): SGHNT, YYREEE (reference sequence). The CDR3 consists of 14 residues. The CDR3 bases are TGTGCCAGCAGCTTCGTGTCCGTTGATTCACCCCTCCACTTT. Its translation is CASSFVSVDSPLHF.

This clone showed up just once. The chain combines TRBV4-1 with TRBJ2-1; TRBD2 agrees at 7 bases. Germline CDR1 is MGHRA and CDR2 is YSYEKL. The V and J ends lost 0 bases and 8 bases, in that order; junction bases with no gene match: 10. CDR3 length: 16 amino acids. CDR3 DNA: TGCGCCAGCAGCCAAGATCCCCGGGCGGGAGAATATGAGCAGTTCTTC. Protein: CASSQDPRAGEYEQFF.

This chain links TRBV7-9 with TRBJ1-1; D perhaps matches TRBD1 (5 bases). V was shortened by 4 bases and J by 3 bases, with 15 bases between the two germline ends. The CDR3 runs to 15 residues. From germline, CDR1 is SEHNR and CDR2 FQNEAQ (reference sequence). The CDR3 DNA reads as TGTGCCAGCAGCTGGTACCGAGGAGGGGACACTGAAGCTTTCTTT. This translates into CASSWYRGGDTEAFF.

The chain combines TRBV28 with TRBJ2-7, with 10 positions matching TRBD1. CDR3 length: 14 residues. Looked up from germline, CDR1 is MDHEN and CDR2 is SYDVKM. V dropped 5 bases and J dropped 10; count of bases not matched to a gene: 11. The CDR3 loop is CASSDPGTGVYQYF. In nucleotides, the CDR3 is TGTGCCAGCAGTGACCCCGGGACAGGGGTTTACCAGTACTTC.

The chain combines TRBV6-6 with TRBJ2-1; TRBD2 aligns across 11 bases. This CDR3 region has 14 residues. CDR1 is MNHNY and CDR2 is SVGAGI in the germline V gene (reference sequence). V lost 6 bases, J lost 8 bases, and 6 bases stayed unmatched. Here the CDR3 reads CASSLTSGMDEQFF. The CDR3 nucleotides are TGTGCCAGCAGCCTGACTAGCGGGATGGATGAGCAGTTCTTC.

The chain's CDR3 is CASSSDLGTANTEAFF. The CDR3 coding sequence is TGTGCCAGCAGCTCAGACCTTGGGACAGCGAACACTGAAGCTTTCTTT. The rearrangement links TRBV13 to TRBJ1-1; TRBD1 agrees at 7 bases. V lost 4 bases to trimming and J lost 1 base; unmatched junction nucleotides: 9. This CDR3 is built from 16 residues. CDR1 is PRHDT and CDR2 is FYEKMQ in the germline V gene (reference sequence). Using reference TRBV13 and TRBJ1-1 for the parts outside the CDR3, the full variable domain is AAGVIQSPRHLIKEKRETATLKCYPIPRHDTVYWYQQGPGQDPQFLISFYEKMQSDKGSIPDRFSAQQFSDYHSELNMSSLELGDSALYFCASSSDLGTANTEAFFGQGTRLTVV.

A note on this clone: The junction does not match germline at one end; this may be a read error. The CDR3 protein is CASSFVQLTLAAYYEQYF. DNA of the CDR3: TGTGCTAGCAGCTTTGTCCAATTGACTCTAGCTGCGTACTACGAGCAGTACTTC. The chain couples TRBV7-7 to TRBJ2-7, with D possibly TRBD2 on 5 matching bases. There are 18 residues in the CDR3. Germline CDR1 reads SSHAT; CDR2 reads FNYEAQ (reference sequence). Looking up the rest from reference TRBV7-7 and TRBJ2-7 gives the full variable domain: GAGVSQSPRYKVTKRGQDVTLRCDPISSHATLYWYQQALGQGPEFLTYFNYEAQPDKSGLPSDRFSAERPEGSISTLTIQRTEQRDSAMYRCASSFVQLTLAAYYEQYFGPGTRLTVT.

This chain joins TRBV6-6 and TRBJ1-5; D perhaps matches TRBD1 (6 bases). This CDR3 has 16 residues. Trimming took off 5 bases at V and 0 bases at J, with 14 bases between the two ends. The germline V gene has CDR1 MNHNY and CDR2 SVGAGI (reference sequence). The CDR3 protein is CASSTRTVYSNQPQHF. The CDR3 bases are TGTGCCAGCAGTACCCGGACAGTTTATAGCAATCAGCCCCAGCATTTT.

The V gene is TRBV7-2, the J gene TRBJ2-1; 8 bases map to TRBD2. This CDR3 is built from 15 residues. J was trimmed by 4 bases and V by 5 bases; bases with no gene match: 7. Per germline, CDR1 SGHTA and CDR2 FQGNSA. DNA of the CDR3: TGTGCCAGCAGCCCCAGTAGCGGGGATTACAATGAGCAGTTCTTC. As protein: CASSPSSGDYNEQFF.